The rows below give T cell receptor beta chains drawn from one sample of a study of patients and donors after allogeneic stem cell transplantation. TCRdb reprocessed the RT-PCR reads with MiXCR, giving one entry per CDR3 protein. In the table there are about a million distinct CDR3 sequences, approximately 18% of which are singletons. Sequencing input: blood, either unsorted or a sorted T cell fraction (not recorded which). These receptors originate from a human donor who was either an allogeneic HSCT recipient or a stem cell or donor lymphocyte infusion donor (not recorded which). It is not recorded whose cells these are; they may come from a transplant donor. The CDR3 runs from the conserved cysteine through the conserved F or W. The D gene is left open where the match is weak. A row's size may be missing; if present it is once, few, many or a size class.

j_gene,d_gene,v_gene,abundance,CDR3nt,CDR3aa
TRBJ2-3,TRBD2,TRBV20-1,-,TGCAGTGCTAGAAAAAGGACTAGCGGAGGGGGGGATACGCAGTATTTT,CSARKRTSGGGDTQYF
TRBJ1-2,TRBD1,TRBV3-1,few,TGTGCCAGCAGCCAAGAATCCCCTCGGGGACAGCTGAAGTATGGCTACACCTTC,CASSQESPRGQLKYGYTF
TRBJ2-5,-,TRBV15,few,TGTGCCACCAGCAGAGACAGGGAGGAGACCCAGTACTTC,CATSRDREETQYF
TRBJ2-7,-,TRBV20-1,few,TGCAGTGCTAGAGATAAGGGACGTGGGACCTACGAGCAGTACTTC,CSARDKGRGTYEQYF
TRBJ2-7,TRBD2,TRBV7-9,-,TGTGCCAGCAGCTCCACCGGGACTAGGTACGAGCAGTACTTC,CASSSTGTRYEQYF
TRBJ2-7,TRBD2,TRBV29-1,many,TGCAGCGTTGCGAGCGGGAGAGCCTCTTACGAGCAGTACTTC,CSVASGRASYEQYF
TRBJ2-3,TRBD2,TRBV14,-,TGTGCCAGCAGCCAAAGACTAGCGGTGGACACAGATACGCAGTATTTT,CASSQRLAVDTDTQYF
TRBJ2-7,-,TRBV7-2,-,TGTGCCAGCAGCTTACTCCGACTAGGGGGGGTATCCTACGAGCAGTACTTC,CASSLLRLGGVSYEQYF
TRBJ2-1,-,TRBV7-2,few,TGTGCCAGCAGCACGACTAGAGATGAGCAGTTCTTC,CASSTTRDEQFF
TRBJ2-3,TRBD2,TRBV5-1,-,TGCGCCAGCAGCCTGGGGACTACGGCAGGAAATACGCAGTATTTT,CASSLGTTAGNTQYF
TRBJ1-2,-,TRBV24-1,-,TGTGCCACCAGTGATGTGAAGATTAACTATGGCTACACCTTC,CATSDVKINYGYTF
TRBJ1-2,-,TRBV27,-,TGTGCCAGCAGTTTTTTACCACGGTCGACACTGGGCTACACCTTC,CASSFLPRSTLGYTF
TRBJ1-3,-,TRBV20-1,few,TGCAGTGCTAGAGACAGGGGCTTTGGAAACACCATATATTTT,CSARDRGFGNTIYF
TRBJ1-4,-,TRBV30,few,TGTGCCTGGAGCCACTTGACAGGTTTCAATGAAAAACTGTTTTTT,CAWSHLTGFNEKLFF
TRBJ1-1,TRBD1,TRBV7-2,few,TGTGCCAGCAGTGCAGGGCGGACAGGCCTTAGGACCACTGAAGCTTTCTTT,CASSAGRTGLRTTEAFF
TRBJ1-5,TRBD1,TRBV12-3/TRBV12-4,once,TGTGCCAGCAGTTCTTGGACAGGGTCACAGCCCCAGCATTTT,CASSSWTGSQPQHF
TRBJ2-3,-,TRBV24-1,-,TGTGCCACCAGCTCCGCGAGGGGGACACAAACAGATACGCAGTATTTT,CATSSARGTQTDTQYF
TRBJ1-2,-,TRBV30,-,TGTGCCTGGAGTGTACAGGGCTTCTATGGCTACACCTTC,CAWSVQGFYGYTF
TRBJ1-2,-,TRBV27,-,TGTGCCAGCAGTTTATCGAGGGCAGGGTTAGGCTACACCTTC,CASSLSRAGLGYTF
TRBJ1-2,-,TRBV5-6,-,TGTGCCAGCAGCTCCGGACCGAGTCCCCCTAACTATGGCTACACCTTC,CASSSGPSPPNYGYTF